The rows below give T cell receptor beta chains drawn from one sample of a study of vaccination and CD4 T cells after COVID-19. These receptors have no identified antigens. TCRdb re-called the PCR reads with MiXCR, one entry per CDR3 protein. Here the sample spans 20,000 to 25,000 distinct CDR3 sequences, less than 50% being singletons. Sample: CD4+ T cells from blood, cultured in vitro, taken before SARS-CoV-2 vaccination. The receptor set was obtained from a human donor who had recovered from COVID-19. Each CDR3 is given with its conserved first and last residue. The order of the fields is D gene, V gene, clone size, J gene, CDR3 protein, CDR3 DNA. D genes are given only for firm matches. Size values are once, few and many counts, or a class for expanded clones, and some rows have none.

TRBD2	TRBV20-1	.	TRBJ2-3	CSAKLAGGGFTQYF	TGCAGTGCGAAACTAGCGGGAGGGGGCTTTACGCAGTATTTT
.	TRBV15	few	TRBJ1-2	CATSRDHGRGGPDGYTF	TGTGCCACCAGCAGAGATCATGGCCGGGGGGGGCCGGATGGCTACACCTTC
TRBD2	TRBV12-5	few	TRBJ2-7	CASALAASAEQYF	TGTGCTAGTGCCCTAGCGGCTTCGGCGGAGCAGTACTTC
.	TRBV5-1	few	TRBJ2-5	CASSLGGASQETQYF	TGCGCCAGCAGCTTGGGAGGGGCGTCACAAGAGACCCAGTACTTC
TRBD1	TRBV19	few	TRBJ1-5	CASTRTGGRDQPQHF	TGTGCCAGCACCCGAACAGGGGGTAGGGATCAGCCCCAGCATTTT
.	TRBV3-1	.	TRBJ2-3	CASSQETHTQYF	TGTGCCAGCAGCCAAGAAACCCATACGCAGTATTTT
TRBD1	TRBV6-2/TRBV6-3	.	TRBJ1-5	CASSSPLTGGAGQPQHF	TGTGCCAGCAGCTCCCCTTTGACAGGGGGCGCAGGTCAGCCCCAGCATTTT
.	TRBV28	.	TRBJ1-1	CATHQRNTEAFF	TGTGCCACCCATCAGAGGAACACTGAAGCTTTCTTT
.	TRBV27	.	TRBJ1-4	CASSWTATTNEKLFF	TGTGCCAGCAGTTGGACGGCTACAACTAATGAAAAACTGTTTTTT
.	TRBV27	few	TRBJ1-2	CASSRRGGNYGYTF	TGTGCCAGCAGCCGAAGAGGGGGAAACTATGGCTACACCTTC
.	TRBV11-3	.	TRBJ2-1	CASSWVAGRNEQFF	TGTGCCAGCAGCTGGGTGGCAGGGAGAAATGAGCAGTTCTTC
TRBD1	TRBV6-1	.	TRBJ1-1	CASKPGQQTNTEAFF	TGTGCCAGCAAACCGGGACAGCAAACGAACACTGAAGCTTTCTTT
.	TRBV20-1	.	TRBJ1-5	CSARDPDTGEPQHF	TGCAGTGCTAGGGACCCCGATACCGGAGAGCCCCAGCATTTT
TRBD1	TRBV20-1	few	TRBJ1-6	CSASPGQGNSPLHF	TGCAGTGCTAGCCCGGGACAGGGAAATTCACCCCTCCACTTT
.	TRBV6-4	.	TRBJ1-1	CASSVTPSGTEAFF	TGTGCCAGCAGTGTAACCCCCAGTGGCACTGAAGCTTTCTTT
TRBD2	TRBV25-1	once	TRBJ2-2	CASSPSLLAGTTGELFF	TGTGCCAGCAGTCCCTCCCTCTTAGCGGGTACGACCGGGGAGCTGTTTTTT
.	TRBV20-1	few	TRBJ1-5	CSARAGEGNQPQHF	TGCAGTGCTAGGGCGGGGGAGGGCAATCAGCCCCAGCATTTT
TRBD2	TRBV6-2/TRBV6-3	few	TRBJ2-2	CASSFLAGGPGELFF	TGTGCCAGCAGCTTCCTAGCGGGGGGGCCCGGGGAGCTGTTTTTT
.	TRBV11-3	few	TRBJ1-2	CASSGGGGYTF	TGTGCCAGCAGCGGGGGCGGAGGCTACACCTTC
TRBD2	TRBV19	.	TRBJ2-2	CASGGLAGDTGELFF	TGTGCCAGTGGGGGACTAGCGGGAGACACCGGGGAGCTGTTTTTT
.	TRBV10-3	few	TRBJ2-3	CAISEGQILVEDTQYF	TGTGCCATCAGTGAGGGTCAGATCTTAGTCGAAGATACGCAGTATTTT
.	TRBV19	few	TRBJ1-5	CASSGGGQFAKPQHF	TGTGCCAGTAGTGGGGGAGGACAGTTCGCGAAGCCCCAGCATTTT
TRBD1	TRBV6-1	few	TRBJ1-6	CASSNPGQGFKNSPLHF	TGTGCCAGCAGCAATCCGGGACAGGGTTTTAAGAATTCACCCCTCCACTTT
.	TRBV6-5	few	TRBJ2-2	CASSYVGSGELFF	TGTGCCAGCAGTTACGTAGGGAGCGGGGAGCTGTTTTTT
TRBD2	TRBV11-3	.	TRBJ2-1	CASSFRQARILGLAGHAYNEQFF	TGTGCCAGCAGCTTCCGACAGGCCAGGATATTGGGACTAGCGGGTCATGCGTACAATGAGCAGTTCTTC
.	TRBV20-1	.	TRBJ2-5	CSARGLRGRGQETQYF	TGCAGTGCTAGGGGCCTCAGGGGAAGGGGCCAAGAGACCCAGTACTTC
.	TRBV5-1	once	TRBJ2-1	CASSFTVSYNEQFF	TGCGCCAGCAGCTTTACAGTCTCCTACAATGAGCAGTTCTTC
.	TRBV7-9	.	TRBJ2-5	CASSPNIRFQETQYF	TGTGCCAGCAGCCCGAATATAAGATTCCAAGAGACCCAGTACTTC
.	TRBV7-9	few	TRBJ2-6	CASSLTGDFSGANVLTF	TGTGCCAGCAGCTTAACAGGGGACTTCTCTGGGGCCAACGTCCTGACTTTC
.	TRBV27	few	TRBJ1-1	CASSLGSDRRTEAFF	TGTGCCAGCAGTTTAGGGAGCGATAGGCGCACTGAAGCTTTCTTT
.	TRBV20-1	.	TRBJ1-5	CSARLGGGLNQPQHF	TGCAGTGCTAGGTTGGGAGGGGGGCTTAATCAGCCCCAGCATTTT
TRBD1	TRBV27	.	TRBJ2-6	CASSSPGGSGANVLTF	TGTGCCAGCAGTTCTCCAGGGGGCAGTGGGGCCAACGTCCTGACTTTC
.	TRBV10-1	.	TRBJ2-5	CASSEPDGETQYF	TGCGCCAGCAGTGAGCCGGACGGAGAGACCCAGTACTTC
.	TRBV7-8	.	TRBJ2-4	CASSPGAYRAKNIQYF	TGTGCCAGCAGCCCAGGAGCTTATAGAGCCAAAAACATTCAGTACTTC
.	TRBV10-3	.	TRBJ1-1	CAIRVGLGTEAFF	TGTGCCATCAGGGTGGGCTTGGGGACTGAAGCTTTCTTT
.	TRBV12-3/TRBV12-4	few	TRBJ2-3	CASSAPVYTQYF	TGTGCCAGCAGTGCCCCAGTCTATACGCAGTATTTT
.	TRBV19	few	TRBJ1-5	CASSTSTRGNQPQHF	TGTGCCAGTAGTACCTCAACCAGGGGCAATCAGCCCCAGCATTTT
.	TRBV7-2	few	TRBJ1-3	CASSLEGRGSGNTIYF	TGTGCCAGCAGCTTAGAGGGTCGCGGTTCGGGAAACACCATATATTTT
.	TRBV28	.	TRBJ2-7	CASSFGGPIGEQYF	TGTGCCAGCAGTTTCGGGGGGCCAATAGGCGAGCAGTACTTC
.	TRBV12-3/TRBV12-4	.	TRBJ1-6	CASSFRRDNSPLHF	TGTGCCAGCAGTTTCAGGCGGGATAATTCACCCCTCCACTTT
TRBD1	TRBV14	.	TRBJ1-1	CASSRDRGRYTEAFF	TGTGCCAGCAGCCGCGACAGGGGAAGGTACACTGAAGCTTTCTTT
.	TRBV2	few	TRBJ2-5	CASRRGETQYF	TGTGCCAGCAGGCGAGGGGAGACCCAGTACTTC
TRBD2	TRBV7-2	.	TRBJ2-1	CASRAISSGSPYNEQFF	TGTGCCAGCAGGGCCATCTCTAGCGGGAGTCCGTACAATGAGCAGTTCTTC
TRBD2	TRBV20-1	.	TRBJ2-3	CSAAGRERTDTQYF	TGCAGTGCCGCCGGGAGGGAGCGCACAGATACGCAGTATTTT
TRBD1	TRBV30	.	TRBJ1-2	CAWSEGPPGGNYGYTF	TGTGCCTGGAGTGAGGGACCCCCAGGGGGCAACTATGGCTACACCTTC
.	TRBV7-8	once	TRBJ2-7	CASSPATYEQYF	TGTGCCAGCAGCCCGGCGACCTACGAGCAGTACTTC
.	TRBV7-2	.	TRBJ2-4	CASSSTGAKNIQYF	TGTGCCAGCAGCTCTACAGGGGCCAAAAACATTCAGTACTTC
.	TRBV20-1	.	TRBJ2-5	CSARQGGETQYF	TGCAGTGCTAGACAGGGAGGAGAGACCCAGTACTTC
TRBD1	TRBV11-2	.	TRBJ2-7	CASSLTGQGEQYF	TGTGCCAGCAGCTTAACCGGACAGGGCGAGCAGTACTTC
TRBD2	TRBV7-2	.	TRBJ2-3	CASSSRASGSASTDTQYF	TGTGCCAGCAGCTCACGGGCTAGCGGGAGTGCGAGCACAGATACGCAGTATTTT
.	TRBV20-1	.	TRBJ1-6	CSAYRDGISDSPLHF	TGCAGTGCTTACAGGGATGGGATATCGGATTCACCCCTCCACTTT
TRBD2	TRBV6-2/TRBV6-3	few	TRBJ2-1	CASRDGLAASSYNEQFF	TGTGCCAGCAGAGACGGACTAGCGGCGAGCTCCTACAATGAGCAGTTCTTC
.	TRBV4-2	.	TRBJ2-6	CASSQESSGANVLTF	TGTGCCAGCAGCCAAGAGTCCTCTGGGGCCAACGTCCTGACTTTC